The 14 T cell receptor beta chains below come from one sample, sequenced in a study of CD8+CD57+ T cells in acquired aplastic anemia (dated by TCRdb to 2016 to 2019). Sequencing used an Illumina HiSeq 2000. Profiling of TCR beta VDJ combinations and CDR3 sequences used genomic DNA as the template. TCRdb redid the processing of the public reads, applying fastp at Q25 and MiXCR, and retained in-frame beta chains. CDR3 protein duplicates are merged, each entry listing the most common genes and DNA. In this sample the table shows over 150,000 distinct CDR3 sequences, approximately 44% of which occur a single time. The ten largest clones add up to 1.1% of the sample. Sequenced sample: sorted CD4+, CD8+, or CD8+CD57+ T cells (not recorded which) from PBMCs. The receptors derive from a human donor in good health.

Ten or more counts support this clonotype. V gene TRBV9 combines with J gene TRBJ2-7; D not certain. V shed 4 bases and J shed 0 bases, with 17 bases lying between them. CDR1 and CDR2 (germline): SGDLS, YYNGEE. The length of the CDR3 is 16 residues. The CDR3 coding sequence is TGTGCCAGCAGCTACGGATCTGGGGTAAGCTCCTACGAGCAGTACTTC. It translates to CASSYGSGVSSYEQYF.

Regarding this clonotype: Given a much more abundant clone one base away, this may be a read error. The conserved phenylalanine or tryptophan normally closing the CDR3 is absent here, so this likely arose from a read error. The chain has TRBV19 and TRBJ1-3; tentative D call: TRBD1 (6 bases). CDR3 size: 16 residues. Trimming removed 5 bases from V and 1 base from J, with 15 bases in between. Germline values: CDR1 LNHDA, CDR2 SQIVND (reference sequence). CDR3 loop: CASSGWQGFSGNTIYS. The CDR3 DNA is TGTGCCAGTAGTGGCTGGCAGGGGTTTTCTGGAAACACCATATATTCT.

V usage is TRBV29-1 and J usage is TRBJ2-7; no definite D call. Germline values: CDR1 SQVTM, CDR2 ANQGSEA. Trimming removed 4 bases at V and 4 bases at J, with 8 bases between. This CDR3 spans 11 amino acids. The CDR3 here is CSVVYTYEQYF. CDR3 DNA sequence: TGCAGCGTTGTATATACATACGAGCAGTACTTC.

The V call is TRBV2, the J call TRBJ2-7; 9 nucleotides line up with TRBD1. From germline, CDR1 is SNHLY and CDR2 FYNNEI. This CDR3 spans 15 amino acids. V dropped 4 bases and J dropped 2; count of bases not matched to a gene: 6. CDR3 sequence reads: CASSGGTGTTYEQYF. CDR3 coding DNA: TGTGCCAGCAGTGGGGGGACAGGGACAACCTACGAGCAGTACTTC. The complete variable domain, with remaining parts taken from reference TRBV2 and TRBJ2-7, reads EPEVTQTPSHQVTQMGQEVILRCVPISNHLYFYWYRQILGQKVEFLVSFYNNEISEKSEIFDDQFSVERPDGSNFTLKIRSTKLEDSAMYFCASSGGTGTTYEQYFGPGTRLTVT.

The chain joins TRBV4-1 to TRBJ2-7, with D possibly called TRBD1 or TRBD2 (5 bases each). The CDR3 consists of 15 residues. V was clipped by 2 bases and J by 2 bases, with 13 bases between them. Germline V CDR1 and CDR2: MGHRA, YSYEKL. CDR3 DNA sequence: TGCGCCAGCAGCCAATATAGGGACGGACCCTACGAGCAGTACTTC. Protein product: CASSQYRDGPYEQYF.

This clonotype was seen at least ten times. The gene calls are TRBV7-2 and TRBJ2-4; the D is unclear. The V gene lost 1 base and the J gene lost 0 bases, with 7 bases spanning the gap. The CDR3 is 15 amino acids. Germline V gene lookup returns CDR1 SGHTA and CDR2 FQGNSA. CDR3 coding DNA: TGTGCCAGCAGCTTAGGAAGGCTAGCCAAAAACATTCAGTACTTC. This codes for CASSLGRLAKNIQYF.

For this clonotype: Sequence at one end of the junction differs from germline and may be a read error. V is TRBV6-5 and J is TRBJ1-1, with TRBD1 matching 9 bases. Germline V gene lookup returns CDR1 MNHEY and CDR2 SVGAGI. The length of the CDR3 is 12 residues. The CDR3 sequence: CASSYSGTGLYF. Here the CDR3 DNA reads TGTGCCAGCAGTTACTCCGGGACAGGGTTGTACTTT.

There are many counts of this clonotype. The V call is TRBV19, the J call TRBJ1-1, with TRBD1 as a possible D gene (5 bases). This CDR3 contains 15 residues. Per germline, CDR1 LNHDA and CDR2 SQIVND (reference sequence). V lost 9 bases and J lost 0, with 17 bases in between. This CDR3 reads CASTDGGRVNTEAFF. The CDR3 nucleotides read TGTGCCAGCACTGACGGGGGACGGGTGAACACTGAAGCTTTCTTT.

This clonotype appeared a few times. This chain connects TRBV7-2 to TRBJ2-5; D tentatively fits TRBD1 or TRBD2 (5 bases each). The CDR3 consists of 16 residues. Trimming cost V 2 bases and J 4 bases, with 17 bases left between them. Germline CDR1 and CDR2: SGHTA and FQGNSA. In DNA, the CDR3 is TGTGCCAGCAGCTTAAATCTCGGACGAGGGACAGAGACCCAGTACTTC. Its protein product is CASSLNLGRGTETQYF.

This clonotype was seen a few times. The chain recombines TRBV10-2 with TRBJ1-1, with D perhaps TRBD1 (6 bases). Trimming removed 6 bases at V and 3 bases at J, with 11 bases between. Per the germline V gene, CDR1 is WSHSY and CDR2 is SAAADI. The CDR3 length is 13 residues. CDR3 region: CASSPSGDTEAFF. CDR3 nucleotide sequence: TGCGCCAGCAGCCCATCAGGGGACACTGAAGCTTTCTTT.

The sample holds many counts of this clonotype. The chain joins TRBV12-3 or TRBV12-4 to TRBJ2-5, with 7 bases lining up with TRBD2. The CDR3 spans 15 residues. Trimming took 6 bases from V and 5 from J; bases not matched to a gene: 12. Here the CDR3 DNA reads TGTGCCAGCAGCGTTAGCGGGTCCAACTGGGAGACCCAGTACTTC. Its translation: CASSVSGSNWETQYF.

The CDR3 DNA reads TGTGCCAGCAGCTTACAGGGGATGGATTCACCCCTCCACTTT. As protein: CASSLQGMDSPLHF. The V and J genes are TRBV7-3 and TRBJ1-6, with D possibly matching TRBD1 (6 bases). V lost 2 bases and J 8 bases, leaving 10 bases between the germline ends. Looked up from germline, CDR1 is SGHTA and CDR2 is FQGTGA. The CDR3 extends over 14 amino acids.

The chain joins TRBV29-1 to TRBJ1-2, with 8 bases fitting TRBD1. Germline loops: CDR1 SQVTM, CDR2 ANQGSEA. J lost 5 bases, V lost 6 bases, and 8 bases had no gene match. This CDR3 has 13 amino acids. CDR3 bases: TGCAGCGTCCTCGGACAGGGTGTATATGGCTACACCTTC. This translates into CSVLGQGVYGYTF.

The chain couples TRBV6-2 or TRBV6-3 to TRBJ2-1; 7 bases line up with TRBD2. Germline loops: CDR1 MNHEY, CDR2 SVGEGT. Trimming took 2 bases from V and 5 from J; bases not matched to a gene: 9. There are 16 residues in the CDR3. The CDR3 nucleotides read TGTGCCAGCAGTTACATAGGACTAGATAAGGACAATGAGCAGTTCTTC. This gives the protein CASSYIGLDKDNEQFF.